The 29 T cell receptor beta chains given below trace back to one sample, sequenced in a study of blood T cell repertoires in COVID-19. Sequencing used immunoSEQ multiplex PCR; TCRdb keeps in-frame clones, though not all of them. The table lists 200,000 to 250,000 clones, around 84% of them singletons. Input material: PBMCs or T cells enriched from blood (not recorded which). The receptors were gathered from a man aged 30-40 years with acute COVID-19.

The V gene is TRBV2, the J gene TRBJ1-4, with a weak D call TRBD1 (5 bases). Per the germline V gene, CDR1 is SNHLY and CDR2 is FYNNEI. The CDR3 contains 14 residues. Trimming shortened V by 2 bases and J by 5 bases, and 9 bases separated the two germline ends. The CDR3 DNA reads TGTGCCAGCAGTGAACGGGCAGGGAATGAAAAACTGTTTTTT. Translation: CASSERAGNEKLFF.

This chain links TRBV2 with TRBJ1-1, with TRBD1 matching 12 bases. V gave up 7 bases and J gave up 4 bases; unmatched junction bases: 7. The CDR3 sequence is 15 residues long. The germline V gene encodes CDR1 SNHLY and CDR2 FYNNEI. The CDR3: CASKGDRGLSTEAFF. For the CDR3, the DNA is TGTGCCAGCAAAGGGGACAGGGGGCTCAGCACTGAAGCTTTCTTT.

CDR3 loop: CASSVGLAAETQYF. CDR3 nucleotides: TGTGCCAGCAGCGTAGGACTAGCGGCCGAGACCCAGTACTTC. J is TRBJ2-5 and V is TRBV9; TRBD2 aligns across 9 bases. The germline gives CDR1 SGDLS, CDR2 YYNGEE. The CDR3 sequence is 14 residues long. The trim removed 0 bases at V and 5 bases at J, leaving 2 bases unmatched.

The genes are TRBV19 and TRBJ1-5, with TRBD1 matching over 9 bases. The CDR3 loop spans 15 amino acids. Germline loops: CDR1 LNHDA, CDR2 SQIVND (reference sequence). The V segment lost 7 bases and the J segment 2 bases; nucleotides outside the gene matches: 6. CDR3 sequence (DNA): TGTGCCAGTATCAATACAGGGGGCGGCAATCAGCCCCAGCATTTT. Residues: CASINTGGGNQPQHF.

This chain uses TRBV5-6 with TRBJ2-1; D unresolved. The CDR3 totals 11 residues. From germline, CDR1 is SGHDT and CDR2 YYEEEE. Trimming removed 0 bases at V and 8 bases at J, with 3 bases between. DNA of the CDR3: TGTGCCAGCAGCTTGGCTTATGAGCAGTTCTTC. Translating gives CASSLAYEQFF.

The gene calls are TRBV11-2 and TRBJ1-1; weak D call: TRBD1 (5 bases). The V and J ends lost 7 bases and 2 bases respectively, with 14 bases between them. Germline loops: CDR1 SGHAT, CDR2 FQNNGV. The CDR3 is made up of 14 amino acids. This CDR3 reads CASNLGRANTEAFF. CDR3 coding DNA: TGTGCCAGCAACTTGGGCAGGGCTAACACTGAAGCTTTCTTT. The full variable domain, with the rest looked up from reference TRBV11-2 and TRBJ1-1, is EAGVAQSPRYKIIEKRQSVAFWCNPISGHATLYWYQQILGQGPKLLIQFQNNGVVDDSQLPKDRFSAERLKGVDSTLKIQPAKLEDSAVYLCASNLGRANTEAFFGQGTRLTVV.

V usage is TRBV11-2 and J usage is TRBJ1-1; D is uncertain. The CDR3 totals 16 residues. Germline-derived CDR1 and CDR2 are SGHAT and FQNNGV. Between the trimmed V and J ends, which lost 5 bases and 5 bases, there was a span of 21 bases. CDR3 residues: CASSPFRSYGGTEAFF. CDR3 DNA sequence: TGTGCCAGCAGCCCCTTTCGGAGCTACGGAGGGACTGAAGCTTTCTTT.

In this sample, this clone turned up once. The chain uses TRBV28 and TRBJ2-3, with 7 positions matching TRBD2. The CDR3 runs 16 residues. J was trimmed by 1 base and V by 3 bases; bases with no gene match: 7. Per the germline V gene, CDR1 is MDHEN and CDR2 is SYDVKM. Here the CDR3 DNA reads TGTGCCAGCAGTTTTCACTGGGACTATGGCACAGATACGCAGTATTTT. Residues: CASSFHWDYGTDTQYF.

This clone has at least ten counts. This chain joins TRBV2 and TRBJ2-1, with 9 bases lining up with TRBD1. The CDR3 runs 13 residues. After removal of 8 bases from V and 8 bases from J, the junction contained 7 bases not matched to a gene. Looked up from germline, CDR1 is SNHLY and CDR2 is FYNNEI. The CDR3 region has the DNA TGTGCCAGCCGACAGGGGGTGGCCGATGAGCAGTTCTTC. Protein: CASRQGVADEQFF.

V usage is TRBV27 and J usage is TRBJ1-2, with 11 bases matching TRBD1. Germline trimming cut 2 bases from V and 4 bases from J; bases unmatched to any gene: 3. Germline CDR1 and CDR2: MNHEY and SMNVEV (reference sequence). This CDR3 is built from 15 residues. The DNA for the CDR3 is TGTGCCAGCAGTTTACTGGGACAGGGGGGCTATGGCTACACCTTC. It is translated as CASSLLGQGGYGYTF.

The chain recombines TRBV10-1 with TRBJ1-1, with 8 nucleotides matching TRBD1. Germline V gene sequence: CDR1 WNHNN, CDR2 SYGVQD (reference sequence). Trimming at V came to 6 bases and at J to 4 bases, leaving 4 bases not matched to a gene. The CDR3 runs 13 residues. CDR3 sequence (DNA): TGCGCCAGCAGAGGACAGGGCTCCACTGAAGCTTTCTTT. Its translation: CASRGQGSTEAFF.

This rearrangement joins TRBV30 to TRBJ1-6, with D tentatively TRBD1 (5 bases). The V gene's germline CDR1 is GTSNPN and CDR2 SVGIG (reference sequence). This CDR3 spans 17 amino acids. V was trimmed by 0 bases and J by 0 bases, leaving 12 bases between them. The CDR3 region is CAWSVEGKSSYNSPLHF. In nucleotides, the CDR3 is TGTGCCTGGAGTGTGGAGGGGAAAAGCTCCTATAATTCACCCCTCCACTTT.

The J gene is TRBJ2-1, the V gene TRBV10-1; 10 bases agree with TRBD2. The CDR3 runs 14 residues. Germline V gene lookup returns CDR1 WNHNN and CDR2 SYGVQD (reference sequence). With 4 bases clipped from V and 12 bases from J, the junction kept 9 bases outside the gene matches. CDR3 coding DNA: TGCGCCAGCAGTGCTTCGATAGCGGGGGGTTGGCAGTTCTTC. Translated: CASSASIAGGWQFF.

This rearrangement joins TRBV19 to TRBJ1-3, with D possibly matching TRBD1 (5 bases). V was shortened by 8 bases and J by 2 bases, with 19 bases between the two germline ends. This CDR3 region has 16 residues. The germline gives CDR1 LNHDA, CDR2 SQIVND (reference sequence). Here the CDR3 reads CASGSGVGGTGNTIYF. CDR3 nucleotide sequence: TGTGCCAGTGGATCGGGAGTTGGGGGGACTGGAAACACCATATATTTT.

The sample holds a few counts of this clone. The chain recombines TRBV11-1 with TRBJ2-3, with D tentatively TRBD1 (5 bases). The CDR3 runs 16 residues. Trimming pared 1 base from V and 0 bases from J, leaving 11 bases between. Germline V gene data show CDR1 as SGHAT and CDR2 as FQDESV (reference sequence). CDR3 bases: TGTGCCAGCAGCTTAGTTGGTGGGGCAAGCACAGATACGCAGTATTTT. Translated, it gives CASSLVGGASTDTQYF.

Here the CDR3 reads CASSPSSGGAGTEAFF. The CDR3 DNA is TGTGCCAGCTCACCGTCTTCAGGGGGCGCGGGCACTGAAGCTTTCTTT. The J gene is TRBJ1-1, the V gene TRBV18; 8 bases align to TRBD1. Germline lookup yields CDR1 KGHSH and CDR2 LQKENI. With V trimmed by 3 bases and J by 4 bases, 10 bases remained unmatched. The CDR3 consists of 16 residues.

This sequence joins TRBV27 and TRBJ1-4; 8 nucleotides match TRBD1. CDR1 is MNHEY, CDR2 SMNVEV, per germline (reference sequence). The CDR3 sequence is 15 residues long. Trimming at V came to 5 bases and at J to 7 bases, leaving 9 bases not matched to a gene. As DNA, the CDR3 is TGTGCCAGCAGTACCGACAGGGGCCGAGCTGAAAAACTGTTTTTT. This translates into CASSTDRGRAEKLFF.

In DNA, the CDR3 is TGCGCCAGCAGCCAAATCCCGGGACAGGGGAACACTGAAGCTTTCTTT. The encoded protein is CASSQIPGQGNTEAFF. This chain connects TRBV4-1 to TRBJ1-1; 9 bases line up with TRBD1. In germline, CDR1 is MGHRA, CDR2 YSYEKL. CDR3 length equals 16 residues. J was trimmed by 1 base and V by 2 bases; bases with no gene match: 5.

The rearrangement uses TRBV9 and TRBJ2-1; TRBD2 matches 8 bases. The germline V gene has CDR1 SGDLS and CDR2 YYNGEE. The V segment lost 0 bases and the J segment 5 bases; nucleotides outside the gene matches: 4. CDR3 length equals 15 residues. In DNA form, the CDR3 reads TGTGCCAGCAGCGTAGATAGCGGGGCAAACAATGAGCAGTTCTTC. This encodes CASSVDSGANNEQFF.

The table lists this clone with a few counts. The chain has TRBV5-5 and TRBJ1-1; TRBD1 might be the D (5 bases). Germline loops: CDR1 SGHKS, CDR2 YYEKEE (reference sequence). The ends were cut back, 5 bases at V and 3 bases at J, with 17 bases in the middle. The CDR3 is 15 residues long. CDR3 sequence: CASRPDLGGYTEAFF. The CDR3 nucleotides read TGTGCCAGCAGACCGGACTTGGGGGGGTACACTGAAGCTTTCTTT. Using reference TRBV5-5 and TRBJ1-1 for the parts outside the CDR3, the full variable domain is DAGVTQSPTHLIKTRGQQVTLRCSPISGHKSVSWYQQVLGQGPQFIFQYYEKEERGRGNFPDRFSARQFPNYSSELNVNALLLGDSALYLCASRPDLGGYTEAFFGQGTRLTVV.

The chain is built from TRBV12-3 or TRBV12-4 and TRBJ1-5; no clear D gene. V was clipped by 1 base and J by 8 bases, with 9 bases between them. This CDR3 spans 13 amino acids. Here the CDR3 DNA reads TGTGCCAGCAGTTTAGGGACTGAAAAGCCCCAGCATTTT. This translates into CASSLGTEKPQHF.

The chain uses TRBV19 and TRBJ1-1; D remains unclear. V was pared by 7 bases and J by 0 bases, with 9 bases between. This CDR3 contains 13 residues. Germline CDR1 and CDR2: LNHDA and SQIVND (reference sequence). CDR3: CASNQVMNTEAFF. The CDR3 bases are TGTGCCAGTAATCAGGTAATGAACACTGAAGCTTTCTTT.

The chain carries TRBV24-1 and TRBJ1-4; 7 bases align to TRBD1. V trimming: 4 bases; J trimming: 2 bases; junction bases outside the gene matches: 3. There are 15 residues in the CDR3. CDR1 is KGHDR, CDR2 SFDVKD, per germline. CDR3 bases: TGTGCCACCAGTGACCCGGGACAGACTAATGAAAAACTGTTTTTT. This translates into CATSDPGQTNEKLFF.

V is TRBV30 and J is TRBJ1-5, with TRBD1 as a possible D gene (6 bases). Germline-derived CDR1 and CDR2 are GTSNPN and SVGIG (reference sequence). CDR3 length equals 13 residues. V shed 3 bases and J shed 4 bases, with 10 bases lying between them. The CDR3 region has the DNA TGTGCCTGGAGCGGGGGGCATAATCAGCCCCAGCATTTT. It yields the protein CAWSGGHNQPQHF.

For this clone: The identical CDR3 is also encoded by other nucleotide sequences in the sample. This sequence joins TRBV7-2 and TRBJ2-3, with 8 bases identical to TRBD2. The V gene's germline CDR1 is SGHTA and CDR2 FQGNSA. The V and J ends lost 3 bases and 1 base, in that order; junction bases with no gene match: 3. The CDR3 runs 15 residues. The CDR3 loop is CASSFLAGGTDTQYF. CDR3 coding DNA: TGTGCCAGCAGCTTTCTAGCGGGCGGCACAGATACGCAGTATTTT.

The CDR3 sequence: CASSTDRVSSAEAFF. The CDR3 bases are TGTGCCAGCAGCACCGACAGGGTCTCGAGCGCTGAAGCTTTCTTT. The chain has TRBV5-5 and TRBJ1-1; 7 bases align to TRBD1. CDR1 is SGHKS, CDR2 YYEKEE, per germline (reference sequence). V lost 4 bases and J lost 6; bases outside the gene matches: 12. The CDR3 has 15 amino acids.

This clone came up a few times. The V call is TRBV2, the J call TRBJ2-3; possible D gene TRBD2, 6 bases. Germline loops: CDR1 SNHLY, CDR2 FYNNEI. The CDR3 is made up of 21 amino acids. The V and J ends lost 6 bases and 0 bases respectively, with 31 bases between them. CDR3 region: CASRVSKGVPGRGTSTDTQYF. CDR3 bases: TGTGCCAGCAGGGTTTCGAAAGGAGTCCCGGGCCGAGGGACTAGCACAGATACGCAGTATTTT.

The chain is built from TRBV5-1 and TRBJ2-1, with 9 bases lining up with TRBD2. The CDR3 loop spans 15 amino acids. Trimming cost V 0 bases and J 8 bases; bases outside gene matches: 6. Germline V CDR1 and CDR2: SGHRS, YFSETQ. This CDR3 is CASSLGRGGLDEQFF. The CDR3 nucleotides read TGCGCCAGCAGCTTGGGGCGGGGGGGCCTCGATGAGCAGTTCTTC.

This sequence joins TRBV19 and TRBJ2-2; the match to TRBD2 covers 7 bases. The germline V gene has CDR1 LNHDA and CDR2 SQIVND (reference sequence). The CDR3 is 14 residues long. V trimming: 6 bases; J trimming: 6 bases; junction bases outside the gene matches: 7. The CDR3 sequence is CASSSGTKAGELFF. CDR3 sequence (DNA): TGTGCCAGTAGCTCCGGGACTAAAGCCGGGGAGCTGTTTTTT.